The rows below give T cell receptor beta chains drawn from one sample of a study of cytomegalovirus exposure and HLA in healthy donors. Only in-frame clones appear in the TCRdb table, and some are missing; sequencing was by immunoSEQ multiplex PCR. This table has roughly 130,000 clones, around three quarters appearing once. Input material: PBMCs. The origin of the receptors is a woman in her sixties in good health and CMV-seropositive. CDR3s include the opening cysteine and the closing phenylalanine or tryptophan. D genes are given only for firm matches. Not all rows give a size; the values are once, few, many and, for expanded clones, a class.

TRBV2,TRBJ2-7,TRBD2,.,CAVTSGGNSYEQYF,TGTGCCGTTACTAGCGGGGGGAACTCCTACGAGCAGTACTTC
TRBV5-6,TRBJ1-3,TRBD1,few,CASSPRTGSGNTIYF,TGTGCCAGCAGCCCCAGGACAGGCTCTGGAAACACCATATATTTT
TRBV6-5,TRBJ1-2,.,.,CASSYSGYGYTF,TGTGCCAGCAGTTATTCAGGTTATGGCTACACCTTC
TRBV6-1,TRBJ2-2,TRBD1,few,CASRLQGANTGELFF,TGTGCCAGCAGACTACAGGGGGCTAACACCGGGGAGCTGTTTTTT
TRBV7-3,TRBJ2-1,.,.,CASSLRDSYNEQFF,TGTGCCAGCAGCTTAAGGGACTCTTACAATGAGCAGTTCTTC
TRBV5-1,TRBJ2-1,TRBD1,once,CASQKTGDNEQFF,TGCGCCAGCCAAAAGACAGGGGACAATGAGCAGTTCTTC
TRBV6-5,TRBJ2-3,TRBD1,.,CASSYRGGATDTQYF,TGTGCCAGCAGTTACAGAGGGGGCGCCACAGATACGCAGTATTTT
TRBV11-3,TRBJ1-3,.,.,CASSQGNTIYF,TGTGCCAGCAGCCAAGGAAACACCATATATTTT
TRBV6-6,TRBJ1-1,.,.,CASTTGVVAEAFF,TGTGCCAGCACCACGGGGGTGGTCGCTGAAGCTTTCTTT
TRBV19,TRBJ2-5,TRBD1,.,CASSMSGQGKVRETQYF,TGTGCCAGTAGTATGTCGGGACAGGGGAAGGTGCGGGAGACCCAGTACTTC
TRBV29-1,TRBJ2-5,TRBD1,.,CSVNRGQETQYF,TGCAGCGTAAACAGGGGGCAGGAGACCCAGTACTTC
TRBV6-1,TRBJ2-7,.,.,CASSRTEWHEQYF,TGTGCCAGCAGTCGGACAGAATGGCACGAGCAGTACTTC
TRBV4-1,TRBJ1-2,.,.,CASSQVTGHYGYTF,TGCGCCAGCAGCCAAGTTACAGGGCACTATGGCTACACCTTC
TRBV6-6,TRBJ1-5,.,.,CASSYGFTQPQHF,TGTGCCAGCAGTTACGGTTTCACACAGCCCCAGCATTTT
TRBV19,TRBJ1-1,.,many,CASSIVGGGNTEAFF,TGTGCCAGTAGTATAGTTGGAGGAGGGAACACTGAAGCTTTCTTT
TRBV9,TRBJ2-7,.,few,CASSVEGQNSYEQYF,TGTGCCAGCAGCGTAGAAGGACAGAATTCCTACGAGCAGTACTTC
TRBV15,TRBJ1-1,.,.,CATSRGAGVEYTEAFF,TGTGCCACCAGCAGAGGAGCAGGGGTGGAGTACACTGAAGCTTTCTTT
TRBV4-1,TRBJ1-5,.,.,CASGGGVRNQPQHF,TGCGCCAGCGGAGGAGGAGTCCGCAATCAGCCCCAGCATTTT
TRBV5-6,TRBJ1-1,TRBD1,.,CASSPGTANTEAFF,TGTGCCAGCAGCCCTGGGACAGCGAACACTGAAGCTTTCTTT
TRBV9,TRBJ1-1,TRBD1,few,CASSVDRTGKTEAFF,TGTGCCAGCAGCGTAGATAGGACAGGGAAAACTGAAGCTTTCTTT
TRBV5-1,TRBJ2-7,TRBD2,.,CASDLASGGREQYF,TGCGCCAGCGACTTAGCTAGCGGGGGTCGGGAGCAGTACTTC
TRBV11-1,TRBJ1-5,TRBD1,.,CASSDQGDQPQHF,TGTGCCAGCAGTGATCAGGGGGATCAGCCCCAGCATTTT
TRBV7-9,TRBJ1-1,.,.,CASSSMGGTEAFF,TGTGCCAGCAGCTCGATGGGGGGAACTGAAGCTTTCTTT
TRBV10-3,TRBJ2-1,TRBD2,.,CAISESGTSAPYSSYNEQFF,TGTGCCATCAGTGAGTCGGGGACTAGCGCACCTTACAGCTCCTACAATGAGCAGTTCTTC
TRBV2,TRBJ2-3,.,.,CASMSGISTDTQYF,TGTGCCAGCATGTCCGGTATTAGCACAGATACGCAGTATTTT
TRBV15,TRBJ1-1,.,few,CATSNRTGLNTEAFF,TGTGCCACCAGCAATCGAACAGGGTTGAACACTGAAGCTTTCTTT
TRBV7-9,TRBJ1-1,.,.,CSSRRYPLNTEAFF,TGTTCCAGTCGGCGGTACCCATTGAACACTGAAGCTTTCTTT
TRBV14,TRBJ2-1,.,.,CASSQDSAPRNEQFF,TGTGCCAGCAGCCAAGATAGCGCCCCCCGCAATGAGCAGTTCTTC
TRBV9,TRBJ1-5,.,.,CASSVAGDLQPQHF,TGTGCCAGCAGCGTAGCAGGGGACCTGCAGCCCCAGCATTTT
TRBV6-5,TRBJ2-7,.,once,CASAAVRGEFYEQYF,TGTGCCAGCGCTGCGGTCAGGGGGGAATTCTACGAGCAGTACTTC
TRBV5-8,TRBJ1-5,TRBD1,.,CASAWAGGFGGNQPQHF,TGTGCCAGCGCCTGGGCAGGGGGCTTTGGTGGCAATCAGCCCCAGCATTTT
TRBV5-6,TRBJ1-1,.,.,CASSYRFYGAFF,TGTGCCAGCAGCTACCGATTTTACGGGGCTTTCTTT
TRBV14,TRBJ2-7,TRBD2,once,CASSHWTSGEPYEQYF,TGTGCCAGCAGCCATTGGACTAGCGGGGAGCCCTACGAGCAGTACTTC
TRBV5-1,TRBJ1-1,TRBD1,.,CASSLSQGAGTEAFF,TGCGCCAGCAGCCTATCACAGGGGGCGGGAACTGAAGCTTTCTTT
TRBV2,TRBJ2-6,TRBD1,.,CASSETGGEEGSGANVLTF,TGTGCCAGCAGTGAAACAGGGGGCGAGGAGGGCTCTGGGGCCAACGTCCTGACTTTC
TRBV6-1,TRBJ2-1,.,few,CASSATSYNEQFF,TGTGCCAGCAGCGCCACATCCTACAATGAGCAGTTCTTC
TRBV25-1,TRBJ2-7,.,.,CASSYSSSSYEQYF,TGTGCCAGCAGTTATAGCTCTAGCTCCTACGAGCAGTACTTC
TRBV10-3,TRBJ2-3,TRBD1,.,CAISPGTGGGDTQYF,TGTGCCATCAGTCCCGGGACAGGGGGCGGGGATACGCAGTATTTT
TRBV5-1,TRBJ2-2,.,.,CASSLPRTTGELFF,TGCGCCAGCAGCTTGCCCCGGACAACCGGGGAGCTGTTTTTT
TRBV9,TRBJ1-6,.,few,CASSDRQDGSPLHF,TGTGCCAGCAGCGACCGACAGGACGGGTCACCCCTCCACTTT
TRBV20-1,TRBJ2-7,.,few,CSAPQGGEQYF,TGCAGTGCTCCCCAGGGCGGCGAGCAGTACTTC
TRBV14,TRBJ2-7,TRBD1,.,CASSQWDRRAYEQYF,TGTGCCAGCAGCCAATGGGACAGGCGCGCCTACGAGCAGTACTTC
TRBV29-1,TRBJ2-5,TRBD1,.,CSVVWDRGLQETQYF,TGCAGCGTTGTTTGGGACAGGGGGCTTCAAGAGACCCAGTACTTC
TRBV19,TRBJ2-2,TRBD2,few,CASSVFSSGGTGELFF,TGTGCCAGTAGTGTCTTTTCTAGCGGGGGGACCGGGGAGCTGTTTTTT
TRBV6-5,TRBJ1-1,TRBD1,.,CASSYSDRVDTEAFF,TGTGCCAGCAGTTACTCGGACAGGGTGGACACTGAAGCTTTCTTT
TRBV18,TRBJ1-1,TRBD1,.,CASSPTARGDTEAFF,TGTGCCAGCTCACCAACAGCCAGGGGGGACACTGAAGCTTTCTTT
TRBV10-2,TRBJ2-5,.,.,CASSESGPGETQYF,TGCGCCAGCAGTGAGTCGGGCCCAGGGGAGACCCAGTACTTC
TRBV5-6,TRBJ1-1,.,many,CASSLDNLNTEAFF,TGTGCCAGCAGCTTAGACAATTTAAACACTGAAGCTTTCTTT
TRBV2,TRBJ1-1,.,few,CASSIGSTEAFF,TGTGCCAGCAGTATTGGGAGCACTGAAGCTTTCTTT
TRBV5-1,TRBJ1-3,.,.,CASSSSDSSGNTIYF,TGCGCCAGCAGCTCGTCGGACAGCTCTGGAAACACCATATATTTT
TRBV15,TRBJ2-7,.,.,CATSREGAGLYEQYF,TGTGCCACCAGCAGAGAAGGGGCAGGGCTCTACGAGCAGTACTTC
TRBV7-9,TRBJ1-2,TRBD1,once,CASSSDRGLRNYGYTF,TGTGCCAGCAGCTCTGACAGGGGGCTTCGGAACTATGGCTACACCTTC
TRBV5-1,TRBJ2-3,TRBD1,.,CASSLGQGAIVSTDTQYF,TGCGCCAGCAGCTTGGGGCAGGGGGCCATCGTTAGCACAGATACGCAGTATTTT
TRBV7-9,TRBJ1-1,.,.,CSSTSRGTEAFF,TGTTCCAGCACCTCGAGGGGGACTGAAGCTTTCTTT
TRBV11-3,TRBJ2-7,.,.,CASSLGPDKGEQYF,TGTGCCAGCAGCTTAGGCCCTGACAAAGGCGAGCAGTACTTC
TRBV6-1,TRBJ1-4,.,once,CASMVGPTNEKLFF,TGTGCCAGTATGGTTGGCCCTACTAATGAAAAACTGTTTTTT
TRBV18,TRBJ2-7,TRBD1,few,CASSPRTGGLVDEQYF,TGTGCCAGCTCACCACGGACAGGGGGTTTGGTCGACGAGCAGTACTTC
TRBV19,TRBJ1-5,.,.,CASSITGGGGQPQHF,TGTGCCAGTAGTATCACCGGGGGGGGCGGCCAGCCCCAGCATTTT
TRBV6-5,TRBJ1-1,.,.,CASSYESVAFF,TGTGCCAGCAGTTACGAGAGTGTAGCTTTCTTT
TRBV10-1,TRBJ2-3,TRBD2,.,CASRNLAGGRRRTDTQYF,TGCGCCAGCAGAAATCTAGCGGGGGGGCGACGGAGAACAGATACGCAGTATTTT